This T cell receptor (beta chain) was identified during a study of T cells in Graves' hyperthyroidism and ophthalmopathy. Study in general: Blood from the periphery was taken at initial diagnosis, before any treatment. Study-wide results and limits: Blood also held most thyroid clonotypes expanded beyond 0.001.

In this sample, this clonotype turned up a few times. Its antigen is still unknown. TCR beta CDR3 region amplification was performed from RNA transcripts. During a first-round RT-PCR of the TCR CDR3, the HTBI primer set was used. From the multiplex PCR reads, TCRdb called clonotypes with MiXCR, one entry per CDR3 protein. The table has roughly 420,000 distinct CDR3 sequences, 15% to 17% seen once; the top ten hold about 14%. Orbital computed tomography and thyroid ultrasound, together with serum TRAb and thyroxine and clinical symptoms, were used for diagnoses. Trimming took 3 bases from V and 9 from J, leaving 9 bases between them. Germline lookup yields CDR1 SGDLS and CDR2 YYNGEE. The CDR3 is 11 residues long.

The TCR was taken from a young woman with Graves' hyperthyroidism. The chain couples TRBV9 to TRBJ1-2, with D tentatively TRBD1 (5 bases). The sequenced sample consisted of blood. DNA for the CDR3: TGTGCCAGCAGCGGCCGGGGGAGCTACACCTTC. Translating gives CASSGRGSYTF.